This record looks at one T cell receptor (beta chain) sequence and its context. The data were taken from a study of graft-versus-host responses after intestinal transplantation. At the level of the study: Every recipient had anti-thymocyte globulin induction and around 3 years of tacrolimus plus steroids.

Investigators treated the graft tissue so that it released intraepithelial and lamina propria lymphocytes. The table came from immunoSEQ multiplex PCR; TCRdb's copy has only in-frame clones and leaves some out. The repertoire holds about 63,000 clones, with roughly 89% as singletons. Per the germline V gene, CDR1 is SGHDT and CDR2 is YYEEEE. The CDR3 is 14 residues long. Deletions cut 2 bases from V and 1 base from J, with 8 bases between. The TCR originated in a human patient who received an intestinal transplant, so some T cells may come from the graft donor. The chain combines TRBV5-6 with TRBJ2-3, with D tentatively TRBD2 (5 bases). Sequenced here: ileum tissue, sampled 350 to 400 days after transplant. The CDR3 reads CASSFSVGTDTQYF. The CDR3 DNA reads TGTGCCAGCAGCTTTAGCGTGGGCACAGATACGCAGTATTTT.